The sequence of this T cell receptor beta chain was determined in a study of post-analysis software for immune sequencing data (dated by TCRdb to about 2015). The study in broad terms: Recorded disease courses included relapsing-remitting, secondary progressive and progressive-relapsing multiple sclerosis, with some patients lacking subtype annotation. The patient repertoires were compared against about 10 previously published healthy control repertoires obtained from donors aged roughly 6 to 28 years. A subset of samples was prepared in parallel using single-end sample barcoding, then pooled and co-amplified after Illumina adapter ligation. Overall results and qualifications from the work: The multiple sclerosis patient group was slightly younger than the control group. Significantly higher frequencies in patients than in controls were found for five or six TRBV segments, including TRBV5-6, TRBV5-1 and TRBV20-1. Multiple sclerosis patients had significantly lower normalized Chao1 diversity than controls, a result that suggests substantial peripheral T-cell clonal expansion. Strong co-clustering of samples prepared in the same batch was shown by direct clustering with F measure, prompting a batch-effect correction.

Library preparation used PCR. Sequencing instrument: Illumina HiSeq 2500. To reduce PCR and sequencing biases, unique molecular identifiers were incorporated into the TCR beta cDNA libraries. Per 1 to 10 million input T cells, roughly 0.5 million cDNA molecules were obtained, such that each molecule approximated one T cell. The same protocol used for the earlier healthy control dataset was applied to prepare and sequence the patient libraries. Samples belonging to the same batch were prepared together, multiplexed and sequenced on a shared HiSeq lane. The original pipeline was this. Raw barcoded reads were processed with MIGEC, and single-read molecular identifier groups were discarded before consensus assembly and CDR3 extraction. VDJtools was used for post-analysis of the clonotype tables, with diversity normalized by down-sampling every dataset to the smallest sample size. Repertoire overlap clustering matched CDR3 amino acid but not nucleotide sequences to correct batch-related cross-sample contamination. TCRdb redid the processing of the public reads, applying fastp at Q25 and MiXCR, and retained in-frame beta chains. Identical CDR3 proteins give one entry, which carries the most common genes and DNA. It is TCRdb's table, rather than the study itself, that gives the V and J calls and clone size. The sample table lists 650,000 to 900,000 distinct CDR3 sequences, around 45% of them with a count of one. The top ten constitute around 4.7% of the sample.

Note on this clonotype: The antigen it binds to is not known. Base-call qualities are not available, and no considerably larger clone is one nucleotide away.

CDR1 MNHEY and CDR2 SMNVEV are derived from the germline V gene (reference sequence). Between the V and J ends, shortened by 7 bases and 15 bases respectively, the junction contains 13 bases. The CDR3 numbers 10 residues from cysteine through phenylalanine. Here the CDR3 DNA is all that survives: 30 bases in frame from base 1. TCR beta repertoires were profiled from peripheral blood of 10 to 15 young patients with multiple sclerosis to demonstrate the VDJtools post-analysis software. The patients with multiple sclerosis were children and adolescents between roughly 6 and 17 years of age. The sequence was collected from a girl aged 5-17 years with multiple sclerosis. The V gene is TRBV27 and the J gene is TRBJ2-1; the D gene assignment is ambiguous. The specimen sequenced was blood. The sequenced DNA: TGTGCCAGCAATCGCCGGCCTCCGTTCTTC. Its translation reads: CASNRRPPFF.